This T cell receptor (beta chain) is drawn from a study of blood T cell repertoires in COVID-19. In the study overall: Italy, Spain and the United States were the sources of the convalescent and acute COVID-19 samples. T cells, B-cell-depleted T cells, or PBMCs provided the cDNA or gDNA that served as material.

In the study's own analysis: Reference gene primers were amplified, and this amplification served to estimate nucleated cell counts. Sequencing used immunoSEQ multiplex PCR; TCRdb keeps in-frame clones, though not all of them. The V and J calls and the clone size are those of that table, but D and trimming were determined from the DNA. The sample includes approximately 240,000 clones, 80% to 90% of them seen just once. V lost 8 bases to trimming and J lost 6 bases; unmatched junction nucleotides: 13. This CDR3 spans 14 amino acids. Germline values: CDR1 SGDLS, CDR2 YYNGEE. The TCR was taken from an elderly woman with active or convalescent COVID-19. This sequence joins TRBV9 and TRBJ2-5; 7 bases fit TRBD2. Material for sequencing was peripheral blood. CDR3 amino acids: CARPPPRERKTQYF. Written as DNA, the CDR3 is TGTGCCAGACCCCCCCCGCGGGAGCGAAAGACCCAGTACTTC.